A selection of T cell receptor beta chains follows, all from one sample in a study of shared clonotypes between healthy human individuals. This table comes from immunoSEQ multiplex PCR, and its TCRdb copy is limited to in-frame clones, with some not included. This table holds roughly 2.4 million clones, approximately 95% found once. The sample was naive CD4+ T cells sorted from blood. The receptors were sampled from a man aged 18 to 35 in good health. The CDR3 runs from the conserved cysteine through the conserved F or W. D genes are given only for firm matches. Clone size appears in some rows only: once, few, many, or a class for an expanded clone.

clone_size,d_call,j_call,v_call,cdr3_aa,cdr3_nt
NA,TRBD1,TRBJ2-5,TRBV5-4,CASSRTGGQETQYF,TGTGCCAGCAGCCGGACAGGGGGGCAAGAGACCCAGTACTTC
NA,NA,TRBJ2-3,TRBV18,CASSPRQRDTDTQYF,TGTGCCAGCTCACCAAGGCAGCGCGACACAGATACGCAGTATTTT
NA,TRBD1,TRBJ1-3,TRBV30,CAWSAETGATIYF,TGTGCCTGGAGTGCTGAGACAGGGGCCACCATATATTTT
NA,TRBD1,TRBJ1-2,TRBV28,CASSSPGQGEGYTF,TGTGCCAGCAGTTCCCCGGGACAGGGAGAAGGCTACACCTTC
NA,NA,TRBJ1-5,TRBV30,CAWSYRGDQPQHF,TGTGCCTGGAGTTACCGGGGCGATCAGCCCCAGCATTTT
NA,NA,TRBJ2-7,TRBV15,CATSRETGSLTYEQYF,TGTGCCACCAGCAGAGAAACAGGGAGCCTTACCTACGAGCAGTACTTC
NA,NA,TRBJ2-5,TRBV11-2,CASSLVSWTEQETQYF,TGTGCCAGCAGCTTAGTTTCGTGGACAGAGCAAGAGACCCAGTACTTC
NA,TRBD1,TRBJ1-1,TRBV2,CASTRTGGNTEAFF,TGTGCCAGCACTAGGACAGGGGGAAACACTGAAGCTTTCTTT
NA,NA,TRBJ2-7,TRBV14,CASSLPGTAHYEQYF,TGTGCCAGCAGCCTCCCCGGGACTGCACACTACGAGCAGTACTTC
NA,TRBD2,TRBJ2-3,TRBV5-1,CASSTLAGGAPGGDTQYF,TGCGCCAGCAGCACCCTAGCGGGGGGCGCCCCTGGGGGAGATACGCAGTATTTT
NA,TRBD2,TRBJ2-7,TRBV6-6,CATCRELAGIYEQYF,TGTGCCACTTGCCGTGAACTAGCGGGAATCTACGAGCAGTACTTC
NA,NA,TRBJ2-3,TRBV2,CASSVNGGPRDTQYF,TGTGCCAGCAGTGTAAACGGGGGGCCGAGAGATACGCAGTATTTT
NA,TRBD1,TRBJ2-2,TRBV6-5,CASSSDRVTGELFF,TGTGCCAGCAGTTCGGACAGGGTGACCGGGGAGCTGTTTTTT
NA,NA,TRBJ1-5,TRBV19,CASSRRQMVQPQHF,TGTGCCAGTAGTAGGCGACAGATGGTTCAGCCCCAGCATTTT
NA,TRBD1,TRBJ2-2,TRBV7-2,CASSGLTGGTGELFF,TGTGCCAGCAGCGGTTTAACAGGGGGCACCGGGGAGCTGTTTTTT
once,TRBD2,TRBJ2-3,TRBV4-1,CASSQTTSGSYATQYF,TGCGCCAGCAGCCAAACGACTAGCGGGTCGTATGCTACGCAGTATTTT
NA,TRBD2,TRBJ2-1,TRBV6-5,CASSRLAGVNEQFF,TGTGCCAGCAGCCGACTAGCGGGAGTGAATGAGCAGTTCTTC
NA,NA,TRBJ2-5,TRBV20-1,CSATGNETQYF,TGCAGTGCTACAGGGAACGAGACCCAGTACTTC
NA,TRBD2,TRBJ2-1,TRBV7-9,CASRSGKTYNEQFF,TGTGCCAGCAGAAGCGGGAAAACCTACAATGAGCAGTTCTTC
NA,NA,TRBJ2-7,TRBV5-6,CASSPTSSYEQYF,TGTGCCAGCAGCCCGACTAGCTCCTACGAGCAGTACTTC
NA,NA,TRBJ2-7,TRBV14,CASSQMAGPSYEQYF,TGTGCCAGCAGCCAAATGGCGGGTCCATCCTACGAGCAGTACTTC
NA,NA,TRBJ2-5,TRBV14,CASSPRTAAQETQYF,TGTGCCAGCAGCCCCCGTACTGCGGCTCAAGAGACCCAGTACTTC
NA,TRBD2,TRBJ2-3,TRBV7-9,CASSLVILAGADTQYF,TGTGCCAGCAGCTTAGTAATCCTAGCGGGGGCAGATACGCAGTATTTT
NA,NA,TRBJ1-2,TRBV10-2,CASSDISNYGYTF,TGCGCCAGCAGTGACATCTCGAACTATGGCTACACCTTC
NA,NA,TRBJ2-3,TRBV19,CASSSTIAASTDTQYF,TGTGCCAGTAGTAGCACAATAGCGGCTAGCACAGATACGCAGTATTTT
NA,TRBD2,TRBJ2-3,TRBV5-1,CASSLEGGSSDTQYF,TGCGCCAGCAGCTTGGAGGGAGGGAGTTCAGATACGCAGTATTTT
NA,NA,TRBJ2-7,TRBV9,CASSVGSRGPVEQYF,TGTGCCAGCAGCGTAGGCTCCAGGGGACCGGTGGAGCAGTACTTC
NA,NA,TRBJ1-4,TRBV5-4,CATRIWGGNEKLFF,TGTGCCACCCGAATCTGGGGGGGAAATGAAAAACTGTTTTTT
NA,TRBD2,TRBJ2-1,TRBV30,CAWSEQREVPEKFF,TGTGCCTGGAGCGAACAGCGGGAGGTCCCTGAGAAGTTCTTC
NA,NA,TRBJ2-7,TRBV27,CASSLWQGHYEQYF,TGTGCCAGCAGTTTATGGCAGGGCCACTACGAGCAGTACTTC
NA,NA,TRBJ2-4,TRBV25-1,CASSDWAGAAKNIQYF,TGTGCCAGCAGTGATTGGGCCGGGGCGGCCAAAAACATTCAGTACTTC
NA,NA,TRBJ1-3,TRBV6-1,CASSELGSRSGNTIYF,TGTGCCAGCAGTGAATTGGGGTCACGTTCCGGAAACACCATATATTTT
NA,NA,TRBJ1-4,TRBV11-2,CASSLTTQGEKLFF,TGTGCCAGCAGCTTAACCACACAGGGCGAAAAACTGTTTTTT
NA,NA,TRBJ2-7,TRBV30,CAWSRDKTYEQYF,TGTGCCTGGAGCCGGGACAAGACCTACGAGCAGTACTTC
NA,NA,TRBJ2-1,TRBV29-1,CSVGLAYNEQFF,TGCAGCGTTGGATTAGCTTACAATGAGCAGTTCTTC
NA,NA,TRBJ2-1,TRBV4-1,CASSQLGTSYNEQFF,TGCGCCAGCAGCCAACTCGGGACCTCCTACAATGAGCAGTTCTTC
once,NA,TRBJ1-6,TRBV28,CASIRGLNSPLHF,TGTGCCAGCATTAGGGGCCTTAATTCACCCCTCCACTTT
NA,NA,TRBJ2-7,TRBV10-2,CASIPVGDNSYEQYF,TGCGCCAGCATCCCGGTGGGGGACAACTCCTACGAGCAGTACTTC
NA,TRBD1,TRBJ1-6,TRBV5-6,CASSSWTGGNSPLHF,TGTGCCAGCAGCTCTTGGACAGGCGGTAATTCACCCCTCCACTTT
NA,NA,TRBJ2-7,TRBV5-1,CASSSSVGGRGYEQYF,TGCGCCAGCAGCTCTTCGGTGGGAGGCCGTGGATACGAGCAGTACTTC
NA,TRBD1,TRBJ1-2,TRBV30,CAWSEGQVEWVYGYTF,TGTGCCTGGAGTGAGGGACAGGTCGAGTGGGTCTATGGCTACACCTTC
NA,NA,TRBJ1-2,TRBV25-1,CASSVRQSNYGYTF,TGTGCCAGCAGTGTACGACAGTCTAACTATGGCTACACCTTC
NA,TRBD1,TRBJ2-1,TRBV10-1,CASSMDRDEQFF,TGCGCCAGCAGTATGGACAGGGATGAGCAGTTCTTC
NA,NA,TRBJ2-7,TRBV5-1,CASSLGVQGTYYEQYF,TGCGCCAGCAGCTTGGGTGTTCAGGGGACCTACTACGAGCAGTACTTC
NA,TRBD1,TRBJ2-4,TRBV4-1,CASSQDSIRGQSTKNIQYF,TGCGCCAGCAGCCAAGATTCGATCAGGGGGCAGAGTACAAAAAACATTCAGTACTTC
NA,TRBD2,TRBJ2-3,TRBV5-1,CASSTSGGYTDTQYF,TGCGCCAGCAGTACTAGCGGGGGATACACAGATACGCAGTATTTT
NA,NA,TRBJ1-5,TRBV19,CASTQGRKPQHF,TGTGCCAGTACCCAGGGGAGAAAGCCCCAGCATTTT
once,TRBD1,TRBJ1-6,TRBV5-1,CASRTGEVSPLHF,TGCGCCAGCAGGACAGGGGAAGTCTCACCCCTCCACTTT
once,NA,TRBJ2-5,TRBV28,CASSLVRETQYF,TGTGCCAGCAGTCTTGTCAGGGAGACCCAGTACTTC